This T cell receptor (beta chain) was documented in a study of cytomegalovirus exposure and HLA in healthy donors. Germline lookup yields CDR1 SNHLY and CDR2 FYNNEI. V shed 3 bases, J shed 4 bases, and the junction held 0 bases outside the gene matches. This CDR3 contains 15 residues. Use of 60 Vbeta and 13 Jbeta primers characterized the PCR. Assay: immunoSEQ multiplex PCR; the TCRdb copy retains only in-frame clones and omits some. The repertoire consists of 150,000 to 200,000 clones, with approximately 80% occurring once and the leading ten covering about 2.1%. The specimen sequenced was PBMCs. The sequence came from a woman aged 18-35 years in good health and CMV-seronegative. This rearrangement joins TRBV2 to TRBJ2-1; 13 positions match TRBD2. The CDR3 DNA is TGTGCCAGCAGTGAGACTAGCGGGAGGTACAATGAGCAGTTCTTC. It specifies CASSETSGRYNEQFF. Based on the CDR3 plus reference TRBV2 and TRBJ2-1, the full variable domain is EPEVTQTPSHQVTQMGQEVILRCVPISNHLYFYWYRQILGQKVEFLVSFYNNEISEKSEIFDDQFSVERPDGSNFTLKIRSTKLEDSAMYFCASSETSGRYNEQFFGPGTRLTVL.